The source of this T cell receptor (beta chain) is a study of T-cell reconstitution after alpha-beta-depleted transplantation in children. This clonotype was found many times. CDR1 and CDR2 from the germline V gene are SEHNR and FQNEAQ (reference sequence). V lost 3 bases to trimming and J lost 8 bases; unmatched junction nucleotides: 7. This CDR3 region has 14 residues. The TCRbeta library was prepared with unique molecular identifiers. A single record per CDR3 protein comes from TCRdb applying MiXCR to the PCR reads. This sample has about 640,000 distinct CDR3 sequences, with 10% to 15% found just once.

The clonotype comes from a male patient between 10 and 17 years old who had a stem cell transplant for acute myeloid leukemia, so the T cells may come from the graft donor. This specimen was PBMCs, mostly from graft donor cells, taken 360 days after TCRalphabeta/CD19-depleted stem cell transplant. This chain joins TRBV7-9 and TRBJ2-1, with 7 bases identical to TRBD2. The CDR3 loop is CASSLMGGSHEQFF. CDR3 bases: TGTGCCAGCAGCTTGATGGGAGGGTCCCATGAGCAGTTCTTC.